One sample yielded the 26 T cell receptor beta chains listed below, sequenced in a study of blood T cell repertoires in COVID-19. Assay used: immunoSEQ multiplex PCR; TCRdb lists only in-frame clones, some missing. The profile shows about 220,000 clones, approximately 90% of them singletons. Sequenced input: PBMCs or T cells enriched from blood (not recorded which). The receptor set was obtained from a woman aged 35 to 49 with acute COVID-19.

V usage is TRBV20-1 and J usage is TRBJ2-1; 9 bases are a match to TRBD2. Germline CDR1 is DFQATT and CDR2 is SNEGSKA (reference sequence). The CDR3 has 14 amino acids. The junction had 0 bases not matched to a gene; V was cut back by 3 bases and J by 0 bases. CDR3 bases: TGCAGTGCTAGTAGCGGGAGCTCCTACAATGAGCAGTTCTTC. Its protein product is CSASSGSSYNEQFF.

This clone came up many times. The chain uses TRBV3-1 (or the pseudogene TRBV3-2) and TRBJ2-3; 13 bases match TRBD2. Unmatched junction bases numbered 5, after V lost 0 bases and J lost 2 bases. The V gene's germline CDR1 is LGHDT and CDR2 YNNKEL (reference sequence). The CDR3 loop spans 18 amino acids. This CDR3 is CASSQEGLAGKNTDTQYF. CDR3 DNA sequence: TGTGCCAGCAGCCAAGAGGGACTAGCGGGGAAGAACACAGATACGCAGTATTTT.

V gene TRBV4-2 combines with J gene TRBJ2-7; D unresolved. V was clipped by 0 bases and J by 12 bases, with 15 bases between them. The CDR3 is 13 residues long. CDR1 LGHNA and CDR2 YNFKEQ come from the germline V gene. The CDR3 spells CASSQDRQPRRYF. In nucleotides, the CDR3 is TGTGCCAGCAGCCAAGATCGGCAACCGCGGCGGTACTTC.

J is TRBJ2-1 and V is TRBV10-1; 9 nucleotides line up with TRBD2. After removal of 3 bases from V and 4 bases from J, the junction contained 7 bases not matched to a gene. CDR3 length: 16 amino acids. Germline CDR1 WNHNN, CDR2 SYGVQD (reference sequence). The CDR3 DNA sequence: TGCGCCAGCAGTGACTTGCAGAGCGGGGGGTACAATGAGCAGTTCTTC. Translated, it gives CASSDLQSGGYNEQFF.

The count of this clone is one. The CDR3 here is CASGRDIAGVRNEQFF. The CDR3 DNA follows: TGTGCCAGCGGGAGGGATATAGCGGGAGTTAGGAATGAGCAGTTCTTC. The chain employs TRBV21-1 and TRBJ2-1; TRBD2 was called by the table and not checked on the DNA. TRBV21-1 represents a pseudogene. The CDR3 loop spans 16 amino acids.

In DNA, the CDR3 is TGTGCCAGCAGTGCCTCAGGGACAGGGCAACCCCGGCGGGGTGGCTACACCTTC. Protein product: CASSASGTGQPRRGGYTF. The chain joins TRBV2 to TRBJ1-2, with TRBD1 matching 9 bases. This CDR3 comprises 18 residues. Germline-derived CDR1 and CDR2 are SNHLY and FYNNEI. With V trimmed by 4 bases and J by 7 bases, 19 bases remained unmatched.

J is TRBJ2-1 and V is TRBV6-5, with TRBD2 as a possible D gene (5 bases). CDR3 length: 11 residues. Germline V gene sequence: CDR1 MNHEY, CDR2 SVGAGI. V shed 2 bases and J shed 12 bases, with 8 bases lying between them. The CDR3 reads CASSYGGGQFF. The CDR3 nucleotides are TGTGCCAGCAGTTACGGAGGCGGGCAGTTCTTC.

The chain has TRBV7-6 and TRBJ1-2, with D possibly TRBD1 on 6 matching bases. The CDR3 totals 16 residues. Trimming cost V 1 base and J 4 bases, with 16 bases left between them. Germline assignment: CDR1 SGHVS and CDR2 FNYEAQ. The CDR3 protein is CASSLEVAGAGYGYTF. The DNA for the CDR3 is TGTGCCAGCAGCTTAGAAGTGGCAGGGGCGGGCTATGGCTACACCTTC.

J is TRBJ1-6 and V is TRBV6-5; TRBD1 is a possible D gene (6 bases). Deletions cut 7 bases from V and 8 bases from J, with 15 bases between. The CDR3 loop spans 14 amino acids. Germline CDR1 reads MNHEY; CDR2 reads SVGAGI. In nucleotides, the CDR3 is TGTGCCAGCACCAGACAGGAGGAGGATTCACCCCTCCACTTT. Residues: CASTRQEEDSPLHF.

The chain joins TRBV25-1 to TRBJ1-5; no clear D. Deletions cut 5 bases from V and 7 bases from J, with 9 bases between. The CDR3 is 12 amino acids. CDR1 is MGHDK, CDR2 SYGVNS, per germline. CDR3 DNA sequence: TGTGCCAGCAGTCGGGGATTGCAGCCCCAGCATTTT. Encoded protein: CASSRGLQPQHF.

The genes are TRBV12-3 or TRBV12-4 and TRBJ2-5; no clear D. The CDR3 is made up of 12 amino acids. The ends were cut back, 5 bases at V and 5 bases at J, with 9 bases in the middle. CDR3 sequence reads: CASSISRETQYF. In nucleotides, the CDR3 is TGTGCCAGCAGTATAAGCCGGGAGACCCAGTACTTC.

The J gene is TRBJ2-7, the V gene TRBV3-1 (or the pseudogene TRBV3-2); maybe TRBD2 (5 bases). The germline gives CDR1 LGHDT, CDR2 YNNKEL (reference sequence). There are 13 residues in the CDR3. The germline V and J ends were trimmed by 1 base and 5 bases, with 9 bases remaining between them. The CDR3 DNA is TGTGCCAGCAGCCAAGGGGCGCGGGACGAGCAGTACGTC. Its protein is CASSQGARDEQYV.

The CDR3 spells CASSVGGRNEQYV. The CDR3 bases are TGTGCCAGCAGCGTAGGGGGCAGAAACGAGCAGTACGTC. The gene calls are TRBV13 and TRBJ2-7; 7 bases map to TRBD1. The CDR3 loop spans 13 amino acids. From germline, CDR1 is PRHDT and CDR2 FYEKMQ (reference sequence).

This rearrangement joins TRBV5-1 to TRBJ2-1, with D possibly matching TRBD1 (6 bases). CDR1 and CDR2 (germline): SGHRS, YFSETQ. The CDR3 has 15 amino acids. Between the trimmed V and J ends, which lost 4 bases and 9 bases, there was a span of 20 bases. The CDR3 spells CASSPALTGFAEQFF. The CDR3, as DNA: TGCGCCAGCAGCCCGGCCCTAACAGGGTTCGCTGAGCAGTTCTTC.

The V gene is TRBV3-1 (or the pseudogene TRBV3-2), the J gene TRBJ2-7, with TRBD1 identical over 7 bases. The V gene's germline CDR1 is LGHDT and CDR2 YNNKEL (reference sequence). The CDR3 spans 15 residues. V was clipped by 4 bases and J by 0 bases; unmatched bases: 6. The CDR3 region has the DNA TGTGCCAGCAGCCCATCCGGGACAGTCTCCTACGAGCAGTACTTC. Translating it yields CASSPSGTVSYEQYF.

The chain carries TRBV7-6 and TRBJ1-1; the D gene is possibly TRBD1 (6 bases). The germline V gene has CDR1 SGHVS and CDR2 FNYEAQ. CDR3 length equals 15 residues. Trimming left V 2 bases short and J 4 bases short, with 14 bases between. CDR3 protein: CASSLQTGGFTEAFF. CDR3 in DNA: TGTGCCAGCAGCTTACAGACAGGAGGTTTCACTGAAGCTTTCTTT. Variable domain in full (rest from reference TRBV7-6 and TRBJ1-1): GAGVSQSPRYKVTKRGQDVALRCDPISGHVSLYWYRQALGQGPEFLTYFNYEAQQDKSGLPNDRFSAERPEGSISTLTIQRTEQRDSAMYRCASSLQTGGFTEAFFGQGTRLTVV.

This clone was counted a single time. The chain is built from TRBV24-1 and TRBJ2-3; perhaps TRBD2 as D (5 bases). The CDR3 runs 15 residues. Germline CDR1 reads KGHDR; CDR2 reads SFDVKD. Between the trimmed V and J ends, which lost 5 bases and 1 base, there was a span of 12 bases. The CDR3 DNA follows: TGTGCCACCAGTGTCGCAGCGGCGGGCACAGATACGCAGTATTTT. Its translation: CATSVAAAGTDTQYF.

V usage is TRBV6-2 or TRBV6-3 and J usage is TRBJ2-4, with 10 nucleotides matching TRBD2. The CDR3 spans 15 residues. After removal of 5 bases from V and 7 bases from J, the junction contained 8 bases not matched to a gene. Germline V gene lookup returns CDR1 MNHEY and CDR2 SVGEGT. Here the CDR3 reads CASSQAGGPGNIQYF. CDR3 in DNA: TGTGCCAGCAGTCAAGCGGGAGGGCCAGGGAACATTCAGTACTTC.

This clone was recorded once. The genes are TRBV5-1 and TRBJ1-5; D is undetermined. V was shortened by 0 bases and J by 5 bases, with 6 bases between the two germline ends. There are 13 residues in the CDR3. Looked up from germline, CDR1 is SGHRS and CDR2 is YFSETQ. The DNA for the CDR3 is TGCGCCAGCAGCTTGGGTGGAGATCAGCCCCAGCATTTT. Its protein product is CASSLGGDQPQHF.

This clone was counted a single time. This rearrangement joins TRBV27 to TRBJ2-1; TRBD2 is a possible D gene (6 bases). In germline, CDR1 is MNHEY, CDR2 SMNVEV (reference sequence). The CDR3 contains 16 residues. V was trimmed by 6 bases and J by 0 bases, leaving 15 bases between them. The CDR3 here is CASRSSGVSSYNEQFF. The CDR3, as DNA: TGTGCCAGCAGGTCCTCGGGGGTTAGCTCCTACAATGAGCAGTTCTTC.

The CDR3 region is CASSYLAGGINEQFF. The CDR3 DNA reads as TGTGCCAGCAGTTATCTAGCGGGAGGTATCAATGAGCAGTTCTTC. The V call is TRBV6-5, the J call TRBJ2-1; 11 bases are a match to TRBD2. This CDR3 comprises 15 residues. CDR1 is MNHEY and CDR2 is SVGAGI in the germline V gene. J lost 6 bases, V lost 3 bases, and 4 bases had no gene match.

The chain links TRBV11-3 to TRBJ1-2, with no clear D. CDR3 size: 16 residues. Trimming removed 3 bases at V and 7 bases at J, with 21 bases between. Germline assignment: CDR1 SGHNT and CDR2 YENEEA. The CDR3 sequence: CASSLTRRSPGSGYTF. Here the CDR3 DNA reads TGTGCCAGCAGCTTGACGAGAAGGTCGCCTGGGAGTGGCTACACCTTC.

The chain employs TRBV6-5 and TRBJ1-1; TRBD1 might be the D (6 bases). V shed 6 bases and J shed 4 bases, with 15 bases lying between them. The CDR3 covers 14 residues. The germline gives CDR1 MNHEY, CDR2 SVGAGI. The CDR3 DNA follows: TGTGCCAGCAGCGGACAGAGATGGGGCACTGAAGCTTTCTTT. Its protein product is CASSGQRWGTEAFF.

This chain uses TRBV2 with TRBJ2-7; D perhaps matches TRBD1 (6 bases). CDR1 and CDR2 (germline): SNHLY, FYNNEI. The CDR3 loop spans 13 amino acids. CDR3 nucleotides: TGTGCAATGCGAGGGGGAGACTCCTACGAGCAGTACTTC. Residues: CAMRGGDSYEQYF.

This clone has only a few counts. The V gene is TRBV7-9, the J gene TRBJ1-1, with D possibly being TRBD1 (6 bases). This CDR3 comprises 14 residues. Looked up from germline, CDR1 is SEHNR and CDR2 is FQNEAQ (reference sequence). Trimming stripped 3 bases from V and 4 bases from J, with 12 bases between. CDR3 amino acids: CASSFSQGPTEAFF. DNA of the CDR3: TGTGCCAGCAGCTTTAGCCAGGGGCCCACTGAAGCTTTCTTT.

The genes are TRBV29-1 and TRBJ2-3, with D possibly being TRBD2 (5 bases). Germline CDR1 SQVTM, CDR2 ANQGSEA. The V and J ends lost 4 bases and 4 bases respectively, with 15 bases between them. CDR3 length: 14 amino acids. The CDR3 is CSVVATGFPDTQYF. DNA of the CDR3: TGCAGCGTTGTGGCTACGGGGTTCCCAGATACGCAGTATTTT.